The clone carrying this T cell receptor beta chain appeared a few times. The antigen remains unidentified. These data originate in a study of response to subunit inactivated influenza vaccine. Overall study findings and caveats: The authors suggested that every seasonal influenza vaccination recruits few new T cells.

TCRdb re-analysed the RT-PCR reads in MiXCR, keeping a single row per CDR3 protein. The sample records 500,000 to 600,000 distinct CDR3 sequences, 13% to 15% being singletons. Trimming took 5 bases from V and 6 from J; bases not matched to a gene: 8. CDR3 size: 13 residues. The V gene's germline CDR1 is GTSNPN and CDR2 SVGIG (reference sequence). The chain recombines TRBV30 with TRBJ1-2, with 8 bases lining up with TRBD1. The source was PBMCs from blood, collected about 11 days after vaccination. The clonotype comes from a man between 50 and 59 years old who received an inactivated influenza vaccine. The CDR3 region has the DNA TGTGCCTGGGATCCACAGGGGGACCATGGCTACACCTTC. This gives the protein CAWDPQGDHGYTF.